Listed here are 30 T cell receptor beta chains from one sample, sequenced in a study of T cell repertoires in cytomegalovirus infection. No antigen has been identified for these receptors. TCRdb used MiXCR to reprocess the reads, holding one entry per CDR3 protein. The sample contains roughly 730,000 distinct CDR3 sequences, about 33% of which appear only once. Material: cultured PBMCs, obtained from culture after CMV antigen stimulation. The receptor source for this set is a human donor in good health (CMV status not recorded). Some clones in this sample may be carry-over from other donors' samples.

This clonotype was detected many times. The chain carries TRBV6-2 or TRBV6-3 and TRBJ2-7; TRBD1 aligns across 7 bases. This CDR3 spans 17 amino acids. Trimming cost V 5 bases and J 1 base; bases outside gene matches: 14. The germline V gene encodes CDR1 MNHEY and CDR2 SVGEGT. The CDR3 coding sequence is TGTGCCAGCAGTCCTATTTCGGCCGGGACAGCGTCCTACGAGCAGTACTTC. Protein sequence: CASSPISAGTASYEQYF.

This clonotype was recorded many times. The chain joins TRBV7-8 to TRBJ2-1; D could derive from TRBD1 or TRBD2 (5 bases each). V was cut by 4 bases and J by 5 bases, with 9 bases left in between. The CDR3 runs to 13 residues. The V gene's germline CDR1 is SGHVS and CDR2 FQNEAQ. The CDR3, as DNA: TGTGCCAGCAGCTCGGGACCCCACAATGAGCAGTTCTTC. It is translated as CASSSGPHNEQFF.

In this sample, this clonotype turned up a few times. Here the CDR3 DNA reads TGTGCCAGCAGCCTACGGACTAGCGACAATGAGCAGTTCTTC. It encodes CASSLRTSDNEQFF. The chain couples TRBV7-2 to TRBJ2-1, with 9 nucleotides matching TRBD2. Germline loops: CDR1 SGHTA, CDR2 FQGNSA. There are 14 residues in the CDR3. V dropped 5 bases and J dropped 5; count of bases not matched to a gene: 4.

In this sample, this clonotype turned up a few times. The germline gene is not matched at one end of the junction; a read error may be the cause. The chain carries TRBV7-8 and TRBJ1-2; the match to TRBD1 covers 11 bases. The CDR3 is made up of 14 amino acids. Germline V CDR1 and CDR2: SGHVS, FQNEAQ. CDR3 region: CASSLSRTGGSSLF. The CDR3 DNA follows: TGTGCCAGCAGCCTTTCTCGGACAGGGGGCTCTAGCCTCTTC.

This sequence joins TRBV7-2 and TRBJ1-4; no definite D call. Germline loops: CDR1 SGHTA, CDR2 FQGNSA. This CDR3 contains 15 residues. Trimming pared 2 bases from V and 7 bases from J, leaving 14 bases between. The CDR3 region is CASSLRPSLGEKLFF. CDR3 in DNA: TGTGCCAGCAGCTTACGTCCTTCTTTGGGTGAAAAACTGTTTTTT.

V usage is TRBV7-6 and J usage is TRBJ1-2; 7 bases are a match to TRBD1. J gave up 7 bases and V 2 bases, and 7 bases lay outside the gene matches. Germline CDR1 reads SGHVS; CDR2 reads FNYEAQ. CDR3 length equals 14 residues. The CDR3 sequence is CASSLTDRTGGYTF. The CDR3 DNA reads TGTGCCAGCAGCTTAACGGACAGGACGGGTGGCTACACCTTC.

The V and J genes are TRBV28 and TRBJ2-7; possibly TRBD2 for D (5 bases). CDR1 MDHEN and CDR2 SYDVKM come from the germline V gene. The CDR3 has 14 amino acids. Trimming removed 7 bases from V and 2 bases from J, with 15 bases in between. The CDR3 region is CASKTVLAPYEQYF. The CDR3 nucleotides read TGTGCCAGCAAGACCGTCCTAGCCCCCTACGAGCAGTACTTC.

This clonotype was picked up many times. The rearrangement uses TRBV6-2 or TRBV6-3 and TRBJ2-5; 8 bases match TRBD2. The CDR3 extends over 17 amino acids. V lost 2 bases, J lost 5 bases, and 13 bases stayed unmatched. Germline loops: CDR1 MNHEY, CDR2 SVGEGT. In DNA form, the CDR3 reads TGTGCCAGCAGTTACAACCCGGGAGGGTTTGAATCGGAGACCCAGTACTTC. Its translation: CASSYNPGGFESETQYF.

The rearrangement uses TRBV2 and TRBJ2-4; no firm D call. The V gene lost 10 bases and the J gene lost 2 bases, with 12 bases spanning the gap. Germline CDR1 SNHLY, CDR2 FYNNEI. This CDR3 comprises 13 residues. DNA of the CDR3: TGTGCCACCTCTCCACCTACCAAAAACATTCAGTACTTC. This sequence encodes CATSPPTKNIQYF.

This clonotype has ten or more counts. The CDR3 nucleotides read TGTGCCAGCAGCTTAAGGACTAGCGGGGGGGGTGATACGCAGTATTTT. Protein product: CASSLRTSGGGDTQYF. The genes are TRBV7-8 and TRBJ2-3, with TRBD2 identical over 15 bases. Germline V gene lookup returns CDR1 SGHVS and CDR2 FQNEAQ. Germline trimming cut 2 bases from V and 6 bases from J; bases unmatched to any gene: 3. The CDR3 runs 16 residues.

This clonotype was seen repeatedly, ten times or more. The V call is TRBV7-2, the J call TRBJ1-4, with 7 bases identical to TRBD1. This CDR3 region has 15 residues. Germline lookup yields CDR1 SGHTA and CDR2 FQGNSA. V shed 5 bases and J 7 bases; nucleotides not matched to a gene: 10. The CDR3 DNA reads TGTGCCAGCAGCCGATCAGGGGGGACGACTGAAAAACTGTTTTTT. Its protein is CASSRSGGTTEKLFF.

This chain links TRBV11-2 with TRBJ2-7; possibly TRBD1 for D (6 bases). Trimming cost V 3 bases and J 0 bases, with 9 bases left between them. The CDR3 runs to 14 residues. Germline V CDR1 and CDR2: SGHAT, FQNNGV. The CDR3 region is CASSFTTGSYEQYF. CDR3 coding DNA: TGTGCCAGCAGCTTTACGACAGGCTCCTACGAGCAGTACTTC.

J is TRBJ1-5 and V is TRBV6-6; D unresolved. In germline, CDR1 is MNHNY, CDR2 SVGAGI (reference sequence). With 8 bases removed from V and 0 bases from J, the gap between germline ends came to 14 bases. CDR3 length: 15 amino acids. DNA for the CDR3: TGTGCCAGCCTTAAGGAAGCTTATAGCAATCAGCCCCAGCATTTT. It encodes CASLKEAYSNQPQHF.

J is TRBJ2-2 and V is TRBV11-2, with 10 bases matching TRBD1. CDR3 size: 15 residues. Trimming took 6 bases from V and 3 from J; bases not matched to a gene: 4. Germline lookup yields CDR1 SGHAT and CDR2 FQNNGV. As DNA, the CDR3 is TGTGCCAGCAGGGGTGGGACAGGGGACACCGGGGAGCTGTTTTTT. This codes for CASRGGTGDTGELFF.

The J gene is TRBJ2-7, the V gene TRBV19; 9 bases line up with TRBD2. Trimming cost V 1 base and J 2 bases; bases outside gene matches: 9. This CDR3 is built from 17 residues. Per the germline V gene, CDR1 is LNHDA and CDR2 is SQIVND (reference sequence). CDR3 sequence: CASSIGWASGTTYEQYF. Written as DNA, the CDR3 is TGTGCCAGTAGTATAGGATGGGCTAGCGGGACCACCTACGAGCAGTACTTC.

Comment on this clonotype: Sequence at one end of the junction differs from germline and may be a read error. The genes are TRBV7-9 and TRBJ1-1, with D perhaps matching TRBD1 (6 bases). The CDR3 is 14 amino acids. Germline CDR1 reads SEHNR; CDR2 reads FQNEAQ (reference sequence). CDR3 nucleotides: TGTGCCAGCACCTTAAGGGGGGGGGACACTGAAGCTTTCTTT. Protein sequence: CASTLRGGDTEAFF. The complete variable domain, with remaining parts taken from reference TRBV7-9 and TRBJ1-1, reads DTGVSQNPRHKITKRGQNVTFRCDPISEHNRLYWYRQTLGQGPEFLTYFQNEAQLEKSRLLSDRFSAERPKGSFSTLEIQRTEQGDSAMYLCASTLRGGDTEAFFGQGTRLTVV.

V is TRBV11-2 and J is TRBJ2-1; 9 bases fit TRBD1. Germline V gene sequence: CDR1 SGHAT, CDR2 FQNNGV. The J segment lost 6 bases and the V segment lost 1 base, leaving 10 bases of the junction unmatched. The CDR3 is 17 amino acids. In nucleotides, the CDR3 is TGTGCCAGCAGCTTAGGCCGCCGGGACAGGGTTGTCAATGAGCAGTTCTTC. This sequence encodes CASSLGRRDRVVNEQFF. The variable domain in full, completed from reference TRBV11-2 and TRBJ2-1, reads EAGVAQSPRYKIIEKRQSVAFWCNPISGHATLYWYQQILGQGPKLLIQFQNNGVVDDSQLPKDRFSAERLKGVDSTLKIQPAKLEDSAVYLCASSLGRRDRVVNEQFFGPGTRLTVL.

The chain recombines TRBV11-2 with TRBJ2-5; the D is unclear. Trimming left V 3 bases short and J 3 bases short, with 11 bases between. From germline, CDR1 is SGHAT and CDR2 FQNNGV. The CDR3 length is 14 residues. This CDR3 reads CASSFYTQKETQYF. The CDR3 DNA follows: TGTGCCAGCAGCTTTTACACTCAGAAAGAGACCCAGTACTTC.

V is TRBV2 and J is TRBJ2-5; a possible D gene is TRBD1 (6 bases). This CDR3 is 14 amino acids long. Between the trimmed V and J ends, which lost 4 bases and 3 bases, there was a span of 12 bases. The germline V gene encodes CDR1 SNHLY and CDR2 FYNNEI. CDR3 region: CASSAVRGKETQYF. The CDR3 nucleotides are TGTGCCAGCAGTGCAGTCAGGGGTAAAGAGACCCAGTACTTC.

The chain has TRBV4-1 and TRBJ1-3; a possible D gene is TRBD1 (5 bases). V shed 6 bases and J shed 2 bases, with 17 bases lying between them. Germline V lookup: CDR1 MGHRA, CDR2 YSYEKL. The length of the CDR3 is 16 residues. The DNA of the CDR3 is TGCGCCAGCAGTCCGGGTACAGGCAAAACTGGAAACACCATATATTTT. It encodes CASSPGTGKTGNTIYF.

The chain has TRBV28 and TRBJ2-7; 9 bases are shared with TRBD1. The germline V gene has CDR1 MDHEN and CDR2 SYDVKM. This CDR3 is built from 15 residues. V shed 2 bases, J shed 2 bases, and the junction held 4 bases outside the gene matches. CDR3 sequence: CASSLTGGLTYEQYF. The CDR3 coding sequence is TGTGCCAGCAGTTTAACAGGGGGCCTCACCTACGAGCAGTACTTC. The full variable domain, in which reference TRBV28 and TRBJ2-7 provide the parts outside the CDR3, is DVKVTQSSRYLVKRTGEKVFLECVQDMDHENMFWYRQDPGLGLRLIYFSYDVKMKEKGDIPEGYSVSREKKERFSLILESASTNQTSMYLCASSLTGGLTYEQYFGPGTRLTVT.

V is TRBV10-2 and J is TRBJ2-5, with D possibly being TRBD2 (5 bases). Germline CDR1 is WSHSY and CDR2 is SAAADI. V lost 5 bases and J 4 bases, leaving 14 bases between the germline ends. The CDR3 spans 14 residues. As DNA, the CDR3 is TGCGCCAGCAGTATGCGGGTCAAGGGAGAGACCCAGTACTTC. It translates to CASSMRVKGETQYF.

This clonotype was seen at least ten times. The genes are TRBV7-9 and TRBJ2-3, with D tentatively TRBD1 (5 bases). The CDR3 is 13 residues long. Between the trimmed V and J ends, which lost 0 bases and 6 bases, there was a span of 7 bases. The germline V gene encodes CDR1 SEHNR and CDR2 FQNEAQ (reference sequence). The CDR3 bases are TGTGCCAGCAGCTTAGCGTCAGGGGATACGCAGTATTTT. This gives the protein CASSLASGDTQYF. The full variable domain, its missing parts supplied by reference TRBV7-9 and TRBJ2-3, is DTGVSQNPRHKITKRGQNVTFRCDPISEHNRLYWYRQTLGQGPEFLTYFQNEAQLEKSRLLSDRFSAERPKGSFSTLEIQRTEQGDSAMYLCASSLASGDTQYFGPGTRLTVL.

The chain couples TRBV5-6 to TRBJ1-1, with D hard to call. Germline V gene lookup returns CDR1 SGHDT and CDR2 YYEEEE. The length of the CDR3 is 12 residues. Trimming took off 1 base at V and 8 bases at J, with 9 bases between the two ends. CDR3 residues: CASSLRQSEAFF. CDR3 bases: TGTGCCAGCAGCTTGCGACAATCGGAAGCTTTCTTT.

This clonotype showed up many times. The chain has TRBV7-2 and TRBJ1-2; 8 bases match TRBD1. The CDR3 sequence is 14 residues long. After removal of 3 bases from V and 8 bases from J, the junction contained 8 bases not matched to a gene. CDR1 is SGHTA, CDR2 FQGNSA, per germline. The CDR3 region has the DNA TGTGCCAGCAGCTTGGACGGACAGGGCCGCGGCTACACCTTC. Its protein is CASSLDGQGRGYTF.

This clonotype was detected once. This chain connects TRBV19 to TRBJ1-5; TRBD1 matches at 9 bases. V lost 3 bases to trimming and J lost 5 bases; unmatched junction nucleotides: 8. CDR1 is LNHDA, CDR2 SQIVND, per germline (reference sequence). This CDR3 comprises 16 residues. This CDR3 is CASSIGTGLWDQPQHF. The CDR3 DNA follows: TGTGCCAGTAGTATCGGGACAGGGCTTTGGGATCAGCCCCAGCATTTT.

The rearrangement uses TRBV25-1 and TRBJ1-1, with TRBD1 matching 7 bases. Germline assignment: CDR1 MGHDK and CDR2 SYGVNS. After removal of 1 base from V and 7 bases from J, the junction contained 12 bases not matched to a gene. This CDR3 is 16 amino acids long. CDR3 amino acids: CASSEWTGSGVYEAFF. CDR3 DNA: TGTGCCAGCAGTGAATGGACAGGCTCCGGGGTTTATGAAGCTTTCTTT.

This clonotype was observed a handful of times. The rearrangement uses TRBV7-9 and TRBJ2-7; D is unresolved. CDR1 SEHNR and CDR2 FQNEAQ come from the germline V gene (reference sequence). This CDR3 is built from 12 residues. V lost 3 bases to trimming and J lost 2 bases, with 5 bases between them. The CDR3 DNA sequence: TGTGCCAGCAGCTTTCTACCCTACGAGCAGTACTTC. Amino acid sequence: CASSFLPYEQYF.

This clonotype was found many times. One junction end does not reproduce the germline sequence, and a read error may be involved. This chain links TRBV7-2 with TRBJ2-5; D gene unclear. From germline, CDR1 is SGHTA and CDR2 FQGNSA. The CDR3 is 11 residues long. The CDR3 sequence: CASSLAETQYF. Written as DNA, the CDR3 is TGCGCCAGCAGCTTGGCGGAGACCCAGTACTTC.

J is TRBJ1-6 and V is TRBV12-3 or TRBV12-4; maybe TRBD1 (5 bases). The V and J ends lost 5 bases and 9 bases respectively, with 11 bases between them. This CDR3 has 13 residues. The CDR3 bases are TGTGCCAGCAGTGTACTGACAGCTTCACCCCTCCACTTT. The encoded protein is CASSVLTASPLHF.